This TCR delta chain was profiled in a study of Vδ1+ human thymocytes. Overall study results and limits: Thymic delta-chain repertoires held roughly 18% Vdelta2 sequences and few Vdelta3, despite high sort purity. Highly polyclonal TRG and TRD repertoires with Gaussian CDR3 length distributions appeared in thymus.

This clone has a handful of counts. Antigen unknown. The CDR3 contains 19 residues. V gave up 3 bases and J gave up 1 base; unmatched junction bases: 12. Germline V gene sequence: CDR1 GEAIGNYY, CDR2 EKD. Sequences come from RNA converted to cDNA by reverse transcription. Pooled V-gene forward primers with one constant-region reverse primer generated the CDR3 amplicons by multiplex PCR. TCRdb re-called the multiplex PCR reads via CATT. The table records around 76,000 delta-chain clones, approximately 30% of them present only once. The sample taken for sequencing was Vdelta1+ gamma-delta thymocytes from the thymus. Subset indicated: FACS-sorted CD3+ TCRalphabeta- TCRVdelta1+ TCRVdelta2- thymocytes. This clonotype was sampled from a boy in the first two years of life who had congenital heart surgery. The chain uses TRDV2 and TRDJ2; 11 bases match TRDD3. The CDR3 nucleotides read TGTGCCTGTGACGGGGGGTCACTGGGGGATAGTGGTTTGACAGCACAACTCTTCTTT. Amino acid sequence: CACDGGSLGDSGLTAQLFF.